Listed below are T cell receptor beta chains from one sample, sequenced in a study of blood T cell repertoires in COVID-19. Profiled with immunoSEQ multiplex PCR; TCRdb holds only in-frame clones, not every one. Altogether 250,000 to 300,000 clones are present, 65% to 85% being singletons, with the ten largest covering 5.7%. Sequencing was performed on peripheral blood. Source of these receptors: a man older than 75 with acute or convalescent COVID-19. The CDR3 runs from the conserved cysteine through the conserved F or W. A D gene is named only where the DNA matches it firmly. Clone size is stated in some rows and not others, as once, few, many or a class when expanded.

cdr3_nt cdr3_aa v_call cdr3_length d_call clone_size j_call
TGTGCCAGCAGCATAGCCCTACCGGGACAGGGTAGGACTGAAGCTTTCTTT CASSIALPGQGRTEAFF TRBV5-5 17 TRBD1 . TRBJ1-1
TGTGCCAGCAGCCCCTTGACTAGCGGGGGCGAGCAGTACTTC CASSPLTSGGEQYF TRBV5-4 14 TRBD2 . TRBJ2-7
TGTGCCTCGACTGGGACTAGCGGGAGGCCCGGGGAGCTGTTTTTT CASTGTSGRPGELFF TRBV30 15 TRBD2 . TRBJ2-2
TGCGCCAGCAGCTTAACGACAGGGGGTAAATATGGCTACACCTTC CASSLTTGGKYGYTF TRBV5-1 15 TRBD1 few TRBJ1-2
TGTGCCATCAGTGAGTCGGGACAGGGGAGGAATCAGCCCCAGCATTTT CAISESGQGRNQPQHF TRBV10-3 16 TRBD1 . TRBJ1-5
TGTGCCAGCAGCTTGAGCGGGGGAGCGTCCTACAATGAGCAGTTCTTC CASSLSGGASYNEQFF TRBV5-4 16 TRBD2 . TRBJ2-1
TGTGCCTGGAGTGTACCGCGGACAGGGGGACAAGAGACCCAGTACTTC CAWSVPRTGGQETQYF TRBV30 16 TRBD1 . TRBJ2-5
TGTGCCAGCAGCCCCCGGGCTAATGAAAAACTGTTTTTT CASSPRANEKLFF TRBV7-2 13 . . TRBJ1-4
TGCGCCAGCAGCTTGAACCAGGGCACTGAAGCTTTCTTT CASSLNQGTEAFF TRBV5-1 13 . . TRBJ1-1
TGTGCCAGCAGACTCACTAGGAGAGCATCCTACGAGCAGTACTTC CASRLTRRASYEQYF TRBV2 15 . . TRBJ2-7
TGTGCCAGCAGCGTCGGGTCAGATACGCAGTATTTT CASSVGSDTQYF TRBV2 12 . . TRBJ2-3
TGTGCCAGCAGGGCTAGCGCCTGGGATGAGCAGTTCTTC CASRASAWDEQFF TRBV6-5 13 . . TRBJ2-1
TGTGCCACCCGCACTAGCGGGAGCTACGAGCAGTACTTC CATRTSGSYEQYF TRBV27 13 TRBD2 . TRBJ2-7
TGTGCCAGCAGCTCCAGGGACAGGACACAAGAGACCCAGTACTTC CASSSRDRTQETQYF TRBV11-1 15 TRBD1 . TRBJ2-5
TGTGCCAGCAGTTTAGGGGTACAGGGTTTCATGGGGCAGCCCCAGCATTTT CASSLGVQGFMGQPQHF TRBV28 17 . . TRBJ1-5
TGTGCCAGCAGCTTAGGCTCGATGGGAGCTGGGGCCAACGTCCTGACTTTC CASSLGSMGAGANVLTF TRBV7-2 17 . few TRBJ2-6
TGTGCCAGCAGCTACGGACAGGGAAGATTAGTTTCCTACAATGAGCAGTTCTTC CASSYGQGRLVSYNEQFF TRBV11-3 18 TRBD1 . TRBJ2-1
TGTGCCAGCAGTTTATCGGGCAGGGGGCAAGAGACCCAGTACTTC CASSLSGRGQETQYF TRBV27 15 TRBD1 . TRBJ2-5
TGCGCCAGCAGTGAGTCAACTAGCGGGGGCCAAGAGACCCAGTACTTC CASSESTSGGQETQYF TRBV10-1 16 TRBD2 . TRBJ2-5
TGTGCCAGCAGTTTAGAGGTACTAGCGGCCCCGGGGGAGCAGTACTTC CASSLEVLAAPGEQYF TRBV27 16 TRBD2 . TRBJ2-7
TGCGCCAGCAGCCGAAGCGGGAGGGGTGATACGCAGTATTTT CASSRSGRGDTQYF TRBV10-1 14 TRBD2 few TRBJ2-3
TGTGCCAGCAGCTCGACTAGCGGGAGCACAGATACGCAGTATTTT CASSSTSGSTDTQYF TRBV11-1 15 TRBD2 . TRBJ2-3
TGTGCCAGCAGCTTGGGGCCTTTTGAAAAACTGTTTTTT CASSLGPFEKLFF TRBV5-5 13 . . TRBJ1-4
TGTGCCAGCAGCTTTTCTGTGGGGGGCTATGGCTACACCTTC CASSFSVGGYGYTF TRBV7-2 14 . . TRBJ1-2
TGTGCCACCAGCAGAGTAAGCAATCAGCCCCAGCATTTT CATSRVSNQPQHF TRBV15 13 . . TRBJ1-5
TGTGCCACCAGTGAACCGGGACAGGGAGAAGGGGAGCTGTTTTTT CATSEPGQGEGELFF TRBV24-1 15 TRBD1 few TRBJ2-2
TGTGCCAGCAGCTTAGGTCGAGCCTACGAGCAGTACTTC CASSLGRAYEQYF TRBV11-1 13 . . TRBJ2-7
TGTGCCAGCACCAAAGGGGGACTAGCGGGTACGCAGTATTTT CASTKGGLAGTQYF TRBV28 14 TRBD2 . TRBJ2-3
TGTGCCAGCAGTTACGGTCGGGTGGGCAATCAGCCCCAGCATTTT CASSYGRVGNQPQHF TRBV6-2/TRBV6-3 15 . . TRBJ1-5
TGTGCCAGCAGTTGGTTGACGGGCGGCGGGACTTCACCCCTCCACTTT CASSWLTGGGTSPLHF TRBV6-2/TRBV6-3 16 . . TRBJ1-6
TGTGCCAGCAGTATCACGACAGGGAACACTGAAGCTTTCTTT CASSITTGNTEAFF TRBV7-9 14 . . TRBJ1-1
TGTGCCAGCAGCTTTAGCGGGAGGGCGACAGATACGCAGTATTTT CASSFSGRATDTQYF TRBV7-3 15 TRBD2 once TRBJ2-3
TGTGCCAGCAGCAGTAGCGGGAGGAACACCGGGGAGCTGTTTTTT CASSSSGRNTGELFF TRBV5-4 15 TRBD2 . TRBJ2-2
TGTGCCATCAGTGAGTCAGGACTAGATACGCAGTATTTT CAISESGLDTQYF TRBV10-3 13 . . TRBJ2-3